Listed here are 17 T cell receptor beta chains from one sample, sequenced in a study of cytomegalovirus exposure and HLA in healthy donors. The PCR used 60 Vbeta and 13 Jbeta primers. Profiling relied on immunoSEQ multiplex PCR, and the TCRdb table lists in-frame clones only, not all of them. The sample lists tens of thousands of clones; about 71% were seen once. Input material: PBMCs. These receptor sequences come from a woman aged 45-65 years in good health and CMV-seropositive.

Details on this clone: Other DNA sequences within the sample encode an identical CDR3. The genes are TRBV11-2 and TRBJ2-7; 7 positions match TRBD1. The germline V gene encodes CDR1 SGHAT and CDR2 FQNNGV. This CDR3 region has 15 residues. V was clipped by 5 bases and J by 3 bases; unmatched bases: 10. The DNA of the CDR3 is TGTGCCAGCAGCCTTGACCGGGACAGAGACTACGAGCAGTACTTC. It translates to CASSLDRDRDYEQYF.

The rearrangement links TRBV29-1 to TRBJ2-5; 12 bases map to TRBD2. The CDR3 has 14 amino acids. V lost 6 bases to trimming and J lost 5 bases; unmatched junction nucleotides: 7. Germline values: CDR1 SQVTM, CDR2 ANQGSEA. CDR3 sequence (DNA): TGCAGCGTACGACTAGCGGGGGCCTGGGAGACCCAGTACTTC. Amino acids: CSVRLAGAWETQYF. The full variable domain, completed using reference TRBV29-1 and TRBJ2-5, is SAVISQKPSRDICQRGTSLTIQCQVDSQVTMMFWYRQQPGQSLTLIATANQGSEATYESGFVIDKFPISRPNLTFSTLTVSNMSPEDSSIYLCSVRLAGAWETQYFGPGTRLLVL.

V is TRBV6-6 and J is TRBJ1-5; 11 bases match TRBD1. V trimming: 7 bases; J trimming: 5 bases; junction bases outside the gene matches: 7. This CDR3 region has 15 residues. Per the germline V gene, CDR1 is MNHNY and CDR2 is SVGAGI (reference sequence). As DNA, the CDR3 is TGTGCCAGCACCATGGGACAGGGGGGGTATCAGCCCCAGCATTTT. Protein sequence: CASTMGQGGYQPQHF.

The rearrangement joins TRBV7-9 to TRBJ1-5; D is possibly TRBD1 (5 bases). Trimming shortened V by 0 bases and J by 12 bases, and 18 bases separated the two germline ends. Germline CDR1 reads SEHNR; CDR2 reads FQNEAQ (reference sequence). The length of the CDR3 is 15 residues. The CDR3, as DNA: TGTGCCAGCAGCTTAGCGGGAACAAAAGGACACGGCCAGCATTTT. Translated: CASSLAGTKGHGQHF.

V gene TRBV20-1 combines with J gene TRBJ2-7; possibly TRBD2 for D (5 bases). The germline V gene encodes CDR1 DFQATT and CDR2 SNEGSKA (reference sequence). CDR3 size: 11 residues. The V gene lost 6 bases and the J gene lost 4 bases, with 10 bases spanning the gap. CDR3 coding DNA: TGCAGTGCAACCGGAGGATACGAGCAGTACTTC. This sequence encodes CSATGGYEQYF.

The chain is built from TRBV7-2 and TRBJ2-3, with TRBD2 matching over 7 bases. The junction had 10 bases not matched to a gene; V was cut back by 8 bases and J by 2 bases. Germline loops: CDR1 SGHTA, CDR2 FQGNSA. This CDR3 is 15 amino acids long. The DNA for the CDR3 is TGTGCCAGCGGCTCTCTAGCGGACTACACAGATACGCAGTATTTT. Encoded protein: CASGSLADYTDTQYF. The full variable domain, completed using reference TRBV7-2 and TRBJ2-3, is GAGVSQSPSNKVTEKGKDVELRCDPISGHTALYWYRQSLGQGLEFLIYFQGNSAPDKSGLPSDRFSAERTGGSVSTLTIQRTQQEDSAVYLCASGSLADYTDTQYFGPGTRLTVL.

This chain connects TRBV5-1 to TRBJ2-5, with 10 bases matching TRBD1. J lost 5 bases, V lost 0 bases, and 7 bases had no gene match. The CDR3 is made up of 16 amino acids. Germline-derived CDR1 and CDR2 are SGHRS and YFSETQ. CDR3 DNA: TGCGCCAGCAGCTTGGGGGACAGGGGAGTATATGAGACCCAGTACTTC. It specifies CASSLGDRGVYETQYF.

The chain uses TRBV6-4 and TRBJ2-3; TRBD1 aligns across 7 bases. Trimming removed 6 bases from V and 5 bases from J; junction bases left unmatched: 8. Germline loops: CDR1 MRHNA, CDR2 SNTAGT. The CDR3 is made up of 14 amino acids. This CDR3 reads CASSPQGIGDTQYF. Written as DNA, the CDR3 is TGTGCCAGCAGCCCACAGGGGATTGGAGATACGCAGTATTTT.

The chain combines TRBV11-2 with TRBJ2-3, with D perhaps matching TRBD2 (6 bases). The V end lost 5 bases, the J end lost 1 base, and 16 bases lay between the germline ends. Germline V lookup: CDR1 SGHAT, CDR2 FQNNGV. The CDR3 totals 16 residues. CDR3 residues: CASSLRTTQRTDTQYF. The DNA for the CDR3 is TGTGCCAGCAGCCTTAGGACTACCCAACGCACAGATACGCAGTATTTT.

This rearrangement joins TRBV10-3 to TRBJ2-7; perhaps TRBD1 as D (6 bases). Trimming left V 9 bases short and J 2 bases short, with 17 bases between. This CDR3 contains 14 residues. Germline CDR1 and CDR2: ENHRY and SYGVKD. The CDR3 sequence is CAINQGTPTYEQYF. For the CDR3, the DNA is TGTGCCATAAACCAGGGGACGCCCACCTACGAGCAGTACTTC.

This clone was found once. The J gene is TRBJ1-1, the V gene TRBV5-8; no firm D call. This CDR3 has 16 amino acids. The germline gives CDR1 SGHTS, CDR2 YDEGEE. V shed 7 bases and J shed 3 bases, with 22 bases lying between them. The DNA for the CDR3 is TGTGCCAGCTCCCTTCTAAGATTGACGGGTTACACTGAAGCTTTCTTT. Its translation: CASSLLRLTGYTEAFF.

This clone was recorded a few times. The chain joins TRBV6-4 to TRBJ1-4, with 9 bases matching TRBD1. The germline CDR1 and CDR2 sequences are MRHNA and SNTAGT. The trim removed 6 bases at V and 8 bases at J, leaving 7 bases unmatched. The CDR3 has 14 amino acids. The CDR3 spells CASRMTGGREKLFF. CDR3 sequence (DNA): TGTGCCAGCAGAATGACAGGGGGGCGCGAAAAACTGTTTTTT.

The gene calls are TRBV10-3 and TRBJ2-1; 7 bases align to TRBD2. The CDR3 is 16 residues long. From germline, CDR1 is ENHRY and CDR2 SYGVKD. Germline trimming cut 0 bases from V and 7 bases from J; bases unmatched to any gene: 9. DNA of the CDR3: TGTGCCATCAGTGAGTCTACGGGGGGAGGGAGGAATGAGCAGTTCTTC. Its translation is CAISESTGGGRNEQFF.

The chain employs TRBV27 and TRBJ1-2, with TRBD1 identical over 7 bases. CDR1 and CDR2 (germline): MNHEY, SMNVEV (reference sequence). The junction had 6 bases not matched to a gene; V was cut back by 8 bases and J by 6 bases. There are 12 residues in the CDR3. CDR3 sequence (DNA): TGTGCCAGCCGACAGGGCGGAAATGGCTACACCTTC. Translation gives CASRQGGNGYTF.

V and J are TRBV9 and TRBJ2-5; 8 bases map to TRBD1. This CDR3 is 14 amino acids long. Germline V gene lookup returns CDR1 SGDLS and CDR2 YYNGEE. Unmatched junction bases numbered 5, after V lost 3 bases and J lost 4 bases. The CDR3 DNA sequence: TGTGCCAGCAGCGGAACAGGGGGGCGAGAGACCCAGTACTTC. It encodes CASSGTGGRETQYF. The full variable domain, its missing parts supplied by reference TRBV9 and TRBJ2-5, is DSGVTQTPKHLITATGQRVTLRCSPRSGDLSVYWYQQSLDQGLQFLIQYYNGEERAKGNILERFSAQQFPDLHSELNLSSLELGDSALYFCASSGTGGRETQYFGPGTRLLVL.

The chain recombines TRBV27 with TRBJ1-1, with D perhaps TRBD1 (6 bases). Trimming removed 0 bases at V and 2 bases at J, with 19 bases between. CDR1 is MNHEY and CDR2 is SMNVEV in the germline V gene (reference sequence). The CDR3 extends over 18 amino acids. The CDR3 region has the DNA TGTGCCAGCAGTTTATCGTCCGGCAGGGGTGATAAAAACACTGAAGCTTTCTTT. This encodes CASSLSSGRGDKNTEAFF.

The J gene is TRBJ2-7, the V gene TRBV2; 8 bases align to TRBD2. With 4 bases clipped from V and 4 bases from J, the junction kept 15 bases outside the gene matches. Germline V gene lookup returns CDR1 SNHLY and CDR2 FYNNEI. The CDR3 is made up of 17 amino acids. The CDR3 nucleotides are TGTGCCAGCAGTGTGTATGTGGACGGGAGGGTCCCATACGAGCAGTACTTC. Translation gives CASSVYVDGRVPYEQYF.